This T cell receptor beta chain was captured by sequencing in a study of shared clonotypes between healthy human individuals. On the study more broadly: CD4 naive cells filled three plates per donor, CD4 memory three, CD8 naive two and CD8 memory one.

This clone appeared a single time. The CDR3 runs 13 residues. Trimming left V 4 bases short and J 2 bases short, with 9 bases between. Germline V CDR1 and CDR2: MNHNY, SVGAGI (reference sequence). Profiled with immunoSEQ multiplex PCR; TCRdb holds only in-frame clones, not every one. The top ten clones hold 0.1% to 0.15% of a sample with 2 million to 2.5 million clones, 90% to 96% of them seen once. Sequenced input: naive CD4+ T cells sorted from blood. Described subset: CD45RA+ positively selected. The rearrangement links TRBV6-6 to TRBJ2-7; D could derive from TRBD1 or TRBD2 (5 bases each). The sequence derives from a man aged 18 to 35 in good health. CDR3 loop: CASSSQGPYEQYF. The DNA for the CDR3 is TGTGCCAGCAGTTCCCAGGGACCCTACGAGCAGTACTTC.